This section outlines one T cell receptor (beta chain) sequence together with its context. It has no known antigen specificity. No much larger clone exists at a distance of one base, and base qualities are not known. TCRbeta CDR3 regions were amplified from genomic DNA by means of the immunoSEQ Assay, a bias-controlled multiplex PCR. As for how the authors treated the data: Nucleated cell counts per sample were estimated from amplification of reference gene primers within the assay. To quantify the absolute abundance of each unique TCRbeta CDR3 rearrangement, sequence reads were collapsed and filtered. Productive Simpson clonality was computed per sample as the square root of Simpson's diversity index over productive rearrangements. Here the immuneACCESS table is served through TCRdb, limited to in-frame sequences with V and J called. Missing clones are a known gap in these copies; in checked studies unresolved V genes cover under half, and the rest lacks a known reason. Clone size and the V and J calls come from that table; the DNA yielded D and trimming. The table for this sample lists approximately 140,000 clones; about four fifths of them were counted only once. The ten largest clonotypes hold under 2.5% of the sample.

V drops 0 bases and J drops 7 bases, leaving 6 bases in between. Including cysteine and phenylalanine, the CDR3 has 13 amino acids. Only the CDR3 DNA stays, 39 bases, in frame from base 1. Looking up the germline V gene yields CDR1 SGHDN and CDR2 FVKESK. This sample was taken from a study of blood T cell repertoires in COVID-19 (dated by TCRdb to the early 2020s). With respect to the entire study: The collaborator samples originated in the United States, Italy and Spain and spanned the acute and convalescent phases of COVID-19. The prospective study material was composed of cDNA or gDNA derived from T cells, B-cell-depleted T cells, or PBMCs. The dataset comprised deeply sampled blood TCRbeta repertoires from subjects exposed to, actively infected with, or recovered from COVID-19. A freely available public database, intended as a resource for researchers studying the immune response to SARS-CoV-2, is where the repertoires were released. Samples were obtained from the ongoing ImmuneRACE study (first 160 participants) and from over 1,000 subjects provided by 6 global collaborators. A de-identified subject ID, COVID-19 status, age in years and sex were almost always included in the sample metadata. Where HLA class I and class II types were available, the types were taken from metadata supplied by the sample provider, not from assay-based typing. What the authors observed across the whole study: The amount of clinical and demographic metadata varied by source and participant and was provided uncurated.

Collaborating institutions collected whole blood in K2EDTA tubes following their own protocols. Collaborator samples were shipped for TCRbeta analysis as frozen whole blood, isolated PBMCs, or DNA extracted from either sample type. This receptor was obtained from a man between 65 and 85 years old with acute or convalescent COVID-19. The V and J segments used are TRBV14 and TRBJ2-2; the D gene remains uncertain. The sample consisted of peripheral blood. The bases are TGTGCCAGCAGCCAAGATAGTATCGGGGAGCTGTTTTTT. This yields the protein CASSQDSIGELFF.